This T cell receptor (beta chain) comes out of a study of sequential checkpoint blockade in melanoma. V was pared by 5 bases and J by 6 bases, with 13 bases between. This CDR3 region has 13 residues. Germline V CDR1 and CDR2: SEHNR, FQNEAQ (reference sequence). Assay used: immunoSEQ multiplex PCR; TCRdb lists only in-frame clones, some missing. Here the sample spans about 40,000 clones, 70% to 90% being singletons. Treatment reported: randomized to nivolumab then ipilimumab (arm A) or the reverse (arm B). The sample was CD8+ T cells sorted from blood (inferred from file names), taken from a patient given nivolumab and ipilimumab in sequence. The chain uses TRBV7-9 and TRBJ1-1; D unresolved. The clonotype originates from a human donor with melanoma. The CDR3 sequence is CASSPLLSAEAFF. CDR3 DNA sequence: TGTGCCAGCAGCCCCCTGCTGAGTGCTGAAGCTTTCTTT.